This TCR beta chain was observed in a study of blood T cell repertoires in COVID-19. The CDR3 runs 17 residues. Per the germline V gene, CDR1 is SGHRS and CDR2 is YFSETQ. Trimming removed 0 bases at V and 8 bases at J, with 21 bases between. The method was immunoSEQ multiplex PCR; TCRdb's version includes in-frame clones alone and lacks a portion of them. The sample has around 60,000 clones; roughly 89% are singletons. Sequencing was done on a sample of peripheral blood. The sequence was collected from a man aged 55 to 70 with active COVID-19. The chain employs TRBV5-1 and TRBJ2-1, with D unclear. The CDR3 sequence: CASSLAVGPPGWDEQFF. For the CDR3, the DNA is TGCGCCAGCAGCTTGGCAGTGGGCCCGCCTGGTTGGGATGAGCAGTTCTTC.